The clone carrying this T cell receptor (beta chain) came up many times. Antigen: not known. This record comes from a study of regulatory T cells in long-lasting Graves disease. Notes on the study in general: Clonotypes that were public and shared totalled approximately 3,000 in persistent patients versus over 800 in new patients.

As to time point: newly diagnosed GD, antithyroid drugs for less than 3 months. The TCR library used RNA extracted from PBMCs. Germline V lookup: CDR1 MDHEN, CDR2 SYDVKM. V lost 6 bases, J lost 1 base, and 10 bases lay in between. This CDR3 is built from 14 residues. To make TCR beta libraries, researchers used iRepertoire HTBI primers and Arm-PCR of CDR3 regions. MiXCR, applied by TCRdb to the multiplex PCR reads, yields one record per CDR3 protein. The sample yields around 250,000 distinct CDR3 sequences, around 16% seen once. Sequencing was performed on peripheral blood mononuclear cells (PBMCs), taken at new diagnosis, from a patient treated with antithyroid drugs. This TCR was sampled from a female donor with Graves disease. V usage is TRBV28 and J usage is TRBJ1-5; D ambiguous. In nucleotides, the CDR3 is TGTGCCAGCAGCTCCCCGACCAGCAATCAGCCCCAGCATTTT. Its protein is CASSSPTSNQPQHF.